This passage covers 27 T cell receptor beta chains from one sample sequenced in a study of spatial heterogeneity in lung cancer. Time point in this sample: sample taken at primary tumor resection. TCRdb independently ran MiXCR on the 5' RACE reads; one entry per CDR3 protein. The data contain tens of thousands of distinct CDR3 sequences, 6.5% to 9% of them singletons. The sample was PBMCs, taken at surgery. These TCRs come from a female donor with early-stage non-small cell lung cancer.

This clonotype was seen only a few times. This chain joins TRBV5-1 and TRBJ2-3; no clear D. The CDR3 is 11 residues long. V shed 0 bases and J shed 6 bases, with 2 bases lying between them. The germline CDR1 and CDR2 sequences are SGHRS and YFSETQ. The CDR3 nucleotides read TGCGCCAGCAGCTTGGCTGATACGCAGTATTTT. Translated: CASSLADTQYF.

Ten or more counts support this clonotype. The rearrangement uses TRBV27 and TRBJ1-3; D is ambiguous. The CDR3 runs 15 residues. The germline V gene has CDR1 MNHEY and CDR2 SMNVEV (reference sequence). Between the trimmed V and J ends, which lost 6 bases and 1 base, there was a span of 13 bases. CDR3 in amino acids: CASSPLAVSGNTIYF. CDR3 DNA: TGTGCCAGCAGCCCCTTAGCCGTATCTGGAAACACCATATATTTT.

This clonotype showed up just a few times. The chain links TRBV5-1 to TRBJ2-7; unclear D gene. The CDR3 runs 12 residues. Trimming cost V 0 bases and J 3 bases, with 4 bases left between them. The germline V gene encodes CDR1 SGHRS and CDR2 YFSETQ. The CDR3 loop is CASSLDGYEQYF. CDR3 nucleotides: TGCGCCAGCAGCTTGGATGGCTACGAGCAGTACTTC.

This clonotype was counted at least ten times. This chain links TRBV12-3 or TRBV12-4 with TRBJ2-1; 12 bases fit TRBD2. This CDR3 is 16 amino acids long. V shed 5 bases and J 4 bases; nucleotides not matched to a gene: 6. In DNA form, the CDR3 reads TGTGCCAGCAGTGCCTCTCTAGCGGGAGGGTACAATGAGCAGTTCTTC. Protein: CASSASLAGGYNEQFF.

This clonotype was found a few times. CDR3 nucleotide sequence: TGTGCCATCAGTGATACAGGGGTCAGGGAGACCCAGTACTTC. Encoded protein: CAISDTGVRETQYF. The gene calls are TRBV10-3 and TRBJ2-5, with 7 bases lining up with TRBD1. This CDR3 comprises 14 residues. J was trimmed by 5 bases and V by 3 bases; bases with no gene match: 6. Per the germline V gene, CDR1 is ENHRY and CDR2 is SYGVKD.

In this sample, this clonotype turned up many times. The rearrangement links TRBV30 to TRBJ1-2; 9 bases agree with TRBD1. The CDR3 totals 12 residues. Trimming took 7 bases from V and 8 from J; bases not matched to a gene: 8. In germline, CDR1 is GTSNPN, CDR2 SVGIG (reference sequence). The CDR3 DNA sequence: TGTGCCTACCGAACAGGGGGCGACGGCTACACCTTC. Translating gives CAYRTGGDGYTF.

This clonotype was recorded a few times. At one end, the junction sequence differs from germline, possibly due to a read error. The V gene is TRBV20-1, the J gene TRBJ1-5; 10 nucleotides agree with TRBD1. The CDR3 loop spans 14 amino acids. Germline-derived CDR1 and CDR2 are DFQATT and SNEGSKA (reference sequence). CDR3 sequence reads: CSAKDRGQYQPQHF. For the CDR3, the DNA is TGTAGTGCTAAAGACAGGGGGCAATATCAGCCCCAGCATTTT.

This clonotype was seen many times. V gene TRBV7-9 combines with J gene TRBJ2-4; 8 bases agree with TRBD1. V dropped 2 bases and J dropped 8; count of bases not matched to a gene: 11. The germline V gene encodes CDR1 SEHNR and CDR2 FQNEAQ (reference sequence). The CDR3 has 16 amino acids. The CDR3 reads CASSLLGGQGADIQYF. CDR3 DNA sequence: TGTGCCAGCAGCTTATTAGGCGGGCAGGGGGCCGACATTCAGTACTTC. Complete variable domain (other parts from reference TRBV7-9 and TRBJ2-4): DTGVSQNPRHKITKRGQNVTFRCDPISEHNRLYWYRQTLGQGPEFLTYFQNEAQLEKSRLLSDRFSAERPKGSFSTLEIQRTEQGDSAMYLCASSLLGGQGADIQYFGAGTRLSVL.

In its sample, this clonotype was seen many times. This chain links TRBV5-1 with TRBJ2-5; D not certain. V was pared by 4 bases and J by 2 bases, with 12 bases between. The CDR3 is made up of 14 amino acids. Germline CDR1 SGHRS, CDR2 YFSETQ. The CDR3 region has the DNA TGCGCCAGCAGCCAAACCGTGGCACAAGAGACCCAGTACTTC. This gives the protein CASSQTVAQETQYF.

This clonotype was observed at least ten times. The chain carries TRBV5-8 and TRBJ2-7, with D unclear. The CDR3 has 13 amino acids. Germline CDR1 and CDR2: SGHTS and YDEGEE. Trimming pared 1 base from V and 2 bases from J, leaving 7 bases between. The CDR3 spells CASSLTATYEQYF. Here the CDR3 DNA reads TGTGCCAGCAGCTTGACAGCTACCTACGAGCAGTACTTC. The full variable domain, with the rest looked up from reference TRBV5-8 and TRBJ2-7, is EAGVTQSPTHLIKTRGQQATLRCSPISGHTSVYWYQQALGLGLQFLLWYDEGEERNRGNFPPRFSGRQFPNYSSELNVNALELEDSALYLCASSLTATYEQYFGPGTRLTVT.

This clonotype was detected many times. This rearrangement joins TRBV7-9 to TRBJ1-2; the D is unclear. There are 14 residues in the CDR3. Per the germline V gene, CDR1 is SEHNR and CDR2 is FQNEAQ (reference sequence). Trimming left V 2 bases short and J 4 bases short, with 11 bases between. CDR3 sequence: CASSLLGNTYGYTF. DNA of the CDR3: TGTGCCAGCAGCTTACTAGGGAACACCTATGGCTACACCTTC.

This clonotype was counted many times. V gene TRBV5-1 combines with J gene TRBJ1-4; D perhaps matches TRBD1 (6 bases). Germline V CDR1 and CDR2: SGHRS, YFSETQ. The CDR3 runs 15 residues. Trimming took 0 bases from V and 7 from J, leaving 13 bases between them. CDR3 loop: CASSLVTTGREKLFF. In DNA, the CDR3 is TGCGCCAGCAGCTTGGTGACTACAGGGCGTGAAAAACTGTTTTTT.

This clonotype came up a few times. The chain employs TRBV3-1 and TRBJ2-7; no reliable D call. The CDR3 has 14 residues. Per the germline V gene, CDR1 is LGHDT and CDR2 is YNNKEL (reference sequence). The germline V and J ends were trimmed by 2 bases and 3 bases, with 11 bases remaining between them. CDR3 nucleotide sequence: TGTGCCAGCAGCCAATTAATAAACAGCTACGAGCAGTACTTC. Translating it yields CASSQLINSYEQYF.

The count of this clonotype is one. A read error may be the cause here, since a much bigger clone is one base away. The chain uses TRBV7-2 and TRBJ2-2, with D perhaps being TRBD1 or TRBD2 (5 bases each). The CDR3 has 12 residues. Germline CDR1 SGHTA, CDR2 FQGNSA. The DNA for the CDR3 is TGTGCCAGCAGCGGGGACGGTTGGGAGCTGCTTTTT. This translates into CASSGDGWELLF.

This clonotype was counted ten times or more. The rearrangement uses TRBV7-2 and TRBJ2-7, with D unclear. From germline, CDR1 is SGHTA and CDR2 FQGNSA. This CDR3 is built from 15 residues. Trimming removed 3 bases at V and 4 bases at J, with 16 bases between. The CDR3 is CASSLAQAGPYEQYF. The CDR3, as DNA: TGTGCCAGCAGCTTGGCCCAAGCAGGTCCTTACGAGCAGTACTTC.

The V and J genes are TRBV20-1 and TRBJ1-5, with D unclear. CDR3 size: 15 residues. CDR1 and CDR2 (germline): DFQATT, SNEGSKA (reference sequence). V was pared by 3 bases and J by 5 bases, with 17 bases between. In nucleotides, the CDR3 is TGCAGTGCTAGGGGAAATCCGGGAGATCATCAGCCCCAGCATTTT. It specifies CSARGNPGDHQPQHF.

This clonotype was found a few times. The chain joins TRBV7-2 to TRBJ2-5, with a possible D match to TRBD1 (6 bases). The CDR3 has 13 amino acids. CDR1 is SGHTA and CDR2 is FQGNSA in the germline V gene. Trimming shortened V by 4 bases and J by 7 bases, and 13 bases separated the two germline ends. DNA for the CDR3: TGTGCCAGCAGCTCTTTTATAGGGGGGACCCAGTACTTC. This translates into CASSSFIGGTQYF. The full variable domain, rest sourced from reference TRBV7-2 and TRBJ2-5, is GAGVSQSPSNKVTEKGKDVELRCDPISGHTALYWYRQSLGQGLEFLIYFQGNSAPDKSGLPSDRFSAERTGGSVSTLTIQRTQQEDSAVYLCASSSFIGGTQYFGPGTRLLVL.

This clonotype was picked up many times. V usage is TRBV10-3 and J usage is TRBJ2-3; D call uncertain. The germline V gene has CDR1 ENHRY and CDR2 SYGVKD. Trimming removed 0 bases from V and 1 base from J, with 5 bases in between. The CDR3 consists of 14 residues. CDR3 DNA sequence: TGTGCCATCAGTGAGTCGGTGGGCACAGATACGCAGTATTTT. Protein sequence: CAISESVGTDTQYF.

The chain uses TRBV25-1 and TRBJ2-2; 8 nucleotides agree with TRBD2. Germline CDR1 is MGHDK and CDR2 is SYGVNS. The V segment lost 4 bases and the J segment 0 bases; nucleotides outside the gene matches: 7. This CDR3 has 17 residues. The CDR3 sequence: CASSVDERGPNTGELFF. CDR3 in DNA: TGTGCCAGCAGTGTCGATGAGCGGGGGCCGAACACCGGGGAGCTGTTTTTT.

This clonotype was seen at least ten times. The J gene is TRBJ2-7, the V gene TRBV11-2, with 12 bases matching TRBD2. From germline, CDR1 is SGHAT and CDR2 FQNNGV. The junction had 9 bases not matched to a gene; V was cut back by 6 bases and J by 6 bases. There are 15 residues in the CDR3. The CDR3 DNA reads TGTGCCAGCAGATCACTAGCGGGAGGAGTGACCGAGCAGTACTTC. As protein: CASRSLAGGVTEQYF.

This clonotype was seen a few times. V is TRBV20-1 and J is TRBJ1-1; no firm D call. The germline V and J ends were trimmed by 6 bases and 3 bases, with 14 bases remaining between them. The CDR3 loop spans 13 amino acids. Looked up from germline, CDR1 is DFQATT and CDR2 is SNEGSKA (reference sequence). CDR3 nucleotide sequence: TGCAGTGCCGTAGTGGCGCGGGACACTGAAGCTTTCTTT. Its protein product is CSAVVARDTEAFF.

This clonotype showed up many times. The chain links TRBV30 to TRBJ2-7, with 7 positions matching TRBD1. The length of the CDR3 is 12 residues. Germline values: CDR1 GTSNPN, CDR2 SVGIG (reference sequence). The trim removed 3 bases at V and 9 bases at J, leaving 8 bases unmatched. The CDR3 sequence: CAWSATGAGQYF. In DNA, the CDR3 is TGTGCCTGGAGCGCCACAGGGGCCGGGCAGTACTTC.

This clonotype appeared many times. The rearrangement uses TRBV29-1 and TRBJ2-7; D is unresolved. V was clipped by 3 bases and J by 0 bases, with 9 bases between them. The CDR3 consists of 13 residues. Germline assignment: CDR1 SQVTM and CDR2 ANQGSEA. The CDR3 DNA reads TGCAGCGTTGACGGCACCAACTCCTACGAGCAGTACTTC. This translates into CSVDGTNSYEQYF.

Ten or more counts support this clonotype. The CDR3 sequence is CASSLAGGAEQYF. The CDR3 nucleotides are TGTGCCAGCAGCTTAGCGGGGGGTGCCGAGCAGTACTTC. The chain has TRBV7-9 and TRBJ2-7; D perhaps matches TRBD2 (6 bases). The CDR3 is 13 residues long. Germline V gene sequence: CDR1 SEHNR, CDR2 FQNEAQ (reference sequence). Trimming stripped 0 bases from V and 6 bases from J, with 9 bases between.

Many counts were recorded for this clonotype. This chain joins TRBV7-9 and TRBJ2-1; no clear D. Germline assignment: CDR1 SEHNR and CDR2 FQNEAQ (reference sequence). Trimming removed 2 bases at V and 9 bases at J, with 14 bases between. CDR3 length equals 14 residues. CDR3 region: CASSLSPLGSEQFF. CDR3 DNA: TGTGCCAGCAGCTTATCCCCCCTCGGAAGTGAGCAGTTCTTC.

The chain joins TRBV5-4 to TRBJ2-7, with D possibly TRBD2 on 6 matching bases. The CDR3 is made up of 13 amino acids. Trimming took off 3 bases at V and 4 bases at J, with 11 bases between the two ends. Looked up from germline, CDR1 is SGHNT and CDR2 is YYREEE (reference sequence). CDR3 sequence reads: CASSWRGRYEQYF. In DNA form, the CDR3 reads TGTGCCAGCAGCTGGCGGGGTCGATACGAGCAGTACTTC.

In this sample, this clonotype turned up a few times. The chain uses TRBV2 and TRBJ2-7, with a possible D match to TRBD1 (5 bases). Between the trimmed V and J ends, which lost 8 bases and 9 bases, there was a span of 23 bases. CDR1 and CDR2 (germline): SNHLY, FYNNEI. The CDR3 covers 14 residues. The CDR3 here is CASADSGVETPQYF. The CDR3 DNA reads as TGTGCCAGCGCCGACAGTGGTGTCGAGACGCCGCAGTACTTC. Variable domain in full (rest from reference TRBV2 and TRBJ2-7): EPEVTQTPSHQVTQMGQEVILRCVPISNHLYFYWYRQILGQKVEFLVSFYNNEISEKSEIFDDQFSVERPDGSNFTLKIRSTKLEDSAMYFCASADSGVETPQYFGPGTRLTVT.